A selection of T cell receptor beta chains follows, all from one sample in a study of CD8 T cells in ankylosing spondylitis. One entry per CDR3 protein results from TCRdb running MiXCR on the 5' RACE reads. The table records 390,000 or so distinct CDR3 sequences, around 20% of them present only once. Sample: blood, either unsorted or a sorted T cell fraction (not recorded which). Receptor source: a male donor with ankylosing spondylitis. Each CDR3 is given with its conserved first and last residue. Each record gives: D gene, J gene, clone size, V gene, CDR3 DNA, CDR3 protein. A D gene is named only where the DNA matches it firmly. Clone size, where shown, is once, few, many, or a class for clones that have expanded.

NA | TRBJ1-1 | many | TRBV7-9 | TGTGCCAGCAGCTCTTACACTGAAGCTTTCTTT | CASSSYTEAFF
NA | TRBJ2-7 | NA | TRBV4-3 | TGCGCCAGCAGCCAAGAAGCAAGGACAAACTCCTACGAGCAGTACTTC | CASSQEARTNSYEQYF
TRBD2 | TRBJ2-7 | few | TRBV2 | TGTGCCAGCAGAGTCCCAGGACTAGCGGTCTACGAGCAGTACTTC | CASRVPGLAVYEQYF
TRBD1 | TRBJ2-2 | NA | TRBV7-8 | TGTGCCAGCAGCTTATATCTCACGGACAGGGCGAACACCGGGGAGCTGTTTTTT | CASSLYLTDRANTGELFF
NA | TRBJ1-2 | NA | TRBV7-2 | TGTGCCAGCAGCTTAGATGGGGGCTCTGGCTACACCTTC | CASSLDGGSGYTF
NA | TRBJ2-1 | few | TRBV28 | TGTGCCAGCAGTTTTTGGAAGGCTACGAGTGAGCAGTTCTTC | CASSFWKATSEQFF
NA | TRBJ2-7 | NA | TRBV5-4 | TGTGCCAGCAGCCCTGCGGACCGCTACGAGCAGTACTTC | CASSPADRYEQYF
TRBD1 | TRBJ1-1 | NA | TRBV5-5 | TGTGCCAGCAGCTACGACAGGGGGCACATGAACACTGAAGCTTTCTTT | CASSYDRGHMNTEAFF
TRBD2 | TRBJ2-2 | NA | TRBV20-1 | TGCAGTGCTCCCCCGGGACTAGCGGGAGAGGGCGGGGAGCTGTTTTTT | CSAPPGLAGEGGELFF
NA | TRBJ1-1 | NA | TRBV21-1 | TGTGCCAGCAGCATCACCGGGACGTCGAACACTGAAGCTTTCTTT | CASSITGTSNTEAFF
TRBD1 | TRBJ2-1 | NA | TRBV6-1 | TGTGCCAGCAGGACACCGGGACAGGGTTACAATGAGCAGTTCTTC | CASRTPGQGYNEQFF
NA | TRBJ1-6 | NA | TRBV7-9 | TGTGCCAGCAGCTTAGGAGGGGCTAGAAGATCACCCCTCCACTTT | CASSLGGARRSPLHF
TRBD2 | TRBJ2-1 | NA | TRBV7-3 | TGTGCCAGCAGCTTAAGCGGGAGGGCTTCCAATGAGCAGTTCTTC | CASSLSGRASNEQFF
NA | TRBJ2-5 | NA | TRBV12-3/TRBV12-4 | TGTGCCAGCAGCCCTACAGGGCCTAGGGAGACCCAGTACTTC | CASSPTGPRETQYF
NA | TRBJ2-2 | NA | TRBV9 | TGTGCCAGCAGCGTAGTGTCCCGCACCGGGGAGCTGTTTTTT | CASSVVSRTGELFF
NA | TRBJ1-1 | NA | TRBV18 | TGTGCCAGCTCACCGATCGGGGACGGAGTAGCTTTCTTT | CASSPIGDGVAFF
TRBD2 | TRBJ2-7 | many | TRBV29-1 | TGCAGCGTTGAAGGGCCTAGCGGGAGGGACGAGCAGTACTTC | CSVEGPSGRDEQYF
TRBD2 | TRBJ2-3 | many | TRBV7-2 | TGTGCCAGCAGCAAGGGACTAGGCACAGATACGCAGTATTTT | CASSKGLGTDTQYF
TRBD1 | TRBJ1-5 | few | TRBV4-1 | TGCGCCAGCAGCCAACTGACAGGGGGCTATCAGCCCCAGCATTTT | CASSQLTGGYQPQHF
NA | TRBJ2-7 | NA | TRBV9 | TGTGCCAGCAGCGTAGAATTGAGTAACTACGAGCAGTACTTC | CASSVELSNYEQYF
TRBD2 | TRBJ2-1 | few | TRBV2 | TGTGCCAGCAGGGGGACTAGCTCCTACAATGAGCAGTTCTTC | CASRGTSSYNEQFF
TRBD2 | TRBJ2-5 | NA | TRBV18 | TGTGCCAGCTCTCGGGTACTAGCGCTTCCGGAGACCCAGTACTTC | CASSRVLALPETQYF
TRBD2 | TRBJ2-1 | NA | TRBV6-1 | TGTGCCAGCAGTCGCACTACCCTAGCGGGAGTCGGTAATGAGCAGTTCTTC | CASSRTTLAGVGNEQFF
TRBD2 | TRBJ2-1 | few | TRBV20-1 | TGCAGTGCTAGAGATAGGCTAGCGGAGGTCTGGAGCTACAATGAGCAGTTCTTC | CSARDRLAEVWSYNEQFF
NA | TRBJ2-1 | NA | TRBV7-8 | TGTGCCAGCAGCTTAGGGGGGCGGTTCGAGCGGTTGACCTCCTACAATGAGCAGTTCTTC | CASSLGGRFERLTSYNEQFF
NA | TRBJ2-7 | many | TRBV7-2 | TGTGCCAGCAGCTCCTCAACGGCCTACGAGCAGTACTTC | CASSSSTAYEQYF
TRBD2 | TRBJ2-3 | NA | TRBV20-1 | TGCAGTGCTAGGGAGGTAGCGGGAGGGCCGGATACGCAGTATTTT | CSAREVAGGPDTQYF
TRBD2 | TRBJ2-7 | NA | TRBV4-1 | TGCGCCAGCAGCCAAGAACTAGCGGGATTCCTTTACGAGCAGTACTTC | CASSQELAGFLYEQYF
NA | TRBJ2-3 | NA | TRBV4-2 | TGTGCCAGCAGCCAAGATGGGGGGCCAGGGGATACGCAGTATTTT | CASSQDGGPGDTQYF
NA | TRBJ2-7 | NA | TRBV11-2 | TGTGCCAGCAGCTTAGGACTAGGCGAGCAGTACTTC | CASSLGLGEQYF
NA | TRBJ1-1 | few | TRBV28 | TGTGCCAGCAGTCTCAGGGTCAGCGGCACTGAAGCTTTCTTT | CASSLRVSGTEAFF